This T cell receptor (beta chain) was captured by sequencing in a study of blood T cell repertoires in COVID-19. Looking at the study overall: The study drew acute and convalescent COVID-19 samples from the United States, Italy and Spain. From T cells, B-cell-depleted T cells, or PBMCs came the material, which was cDNA or gDNA.

Authors' analysis steps: Amplification from reference gene primers served as the basis for estimated nucleated cell counts. Sequencing used immunoSEQ multiplex PCR; TCRdb keeps in-frame clones, though not all of them. That table supplies the V and J calls and clone size; D and trimming were determined from the DNA. The sample includes around 68,000 clones, 80% to 85% seen only once; the top ten take over 8.5%. The sequenced sample consisted of peripheral blood. This clonotype originated in a human donor in a cohort sampled during active COVID-19.

The CDR3 loop is CASSQVFGFSPLHF. CDR3 sequence (DNA): TGCGCCAGCAGCCAAGTATTCGGGTTTTCACCCCTCCACTTT. This chain uses TRBV4-1 with TRBJ1-6; no definite D call. CDR1 MGHRA and CDR2 YSYEKL come from the germline V gene. With 1 base removed from V and 9 bases from J, the gap between germline ends came to 10 bases. The CDR3 loop spans 14 amino acids.